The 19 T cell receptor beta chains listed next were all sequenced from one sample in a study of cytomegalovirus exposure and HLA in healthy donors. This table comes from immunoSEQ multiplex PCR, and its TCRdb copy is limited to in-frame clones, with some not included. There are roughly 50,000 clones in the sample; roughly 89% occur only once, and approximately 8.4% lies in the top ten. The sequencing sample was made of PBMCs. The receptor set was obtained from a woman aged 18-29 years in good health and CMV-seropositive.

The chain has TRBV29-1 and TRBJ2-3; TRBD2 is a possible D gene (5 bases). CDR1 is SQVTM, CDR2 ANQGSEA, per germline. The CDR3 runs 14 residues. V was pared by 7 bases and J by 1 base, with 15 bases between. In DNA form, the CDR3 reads TGCAGCGCCGAACGGGGTCTAGGCACAGATACGCAGTATTTT. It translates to CSAERGLGTDTQYF.

As DNA, the CDR3 is TGTGCCAGTATCCCAACTACAGGGGAGAACACTGAAGCTTTCTTT. This sequence encodes CASIPTTGENTEAFF. The gene calls are TRBV19 and TRBJ1-1; 7 nucleotides align to TRBD1. The CDR3 totals 15 residues. Germline V gene lookup returns CDR1 LNHDA and CDR2 SQIVND (reference sequence). V lost 7 bases, J lost 1 base, and 9 bases stayed unmatched.

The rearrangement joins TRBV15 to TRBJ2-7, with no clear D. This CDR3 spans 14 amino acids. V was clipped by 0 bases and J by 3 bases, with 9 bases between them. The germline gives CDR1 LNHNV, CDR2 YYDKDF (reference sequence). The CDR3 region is CATSRDMTGYEQYF. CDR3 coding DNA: TGTGCCACCAGCAGAGATATGACTGGCTACGAGCAGTACTTC.

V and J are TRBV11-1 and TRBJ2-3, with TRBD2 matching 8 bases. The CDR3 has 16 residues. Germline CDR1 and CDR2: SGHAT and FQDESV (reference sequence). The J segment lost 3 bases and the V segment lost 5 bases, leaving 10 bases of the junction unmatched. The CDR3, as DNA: TGTGCCAGCAGCCGTAGGGCTAGCGGGTCGACAGATACGCAGTATTTT. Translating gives CASSRRASGSTDTQYF.

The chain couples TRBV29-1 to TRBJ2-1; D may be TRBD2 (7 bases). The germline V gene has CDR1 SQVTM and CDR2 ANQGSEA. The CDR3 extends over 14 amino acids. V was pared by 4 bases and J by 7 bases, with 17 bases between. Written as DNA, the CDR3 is TGCAGCGTTGGTCGGCGGGGGCTCTTGAATGAGCAGTTCTTC. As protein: CSVGRRGLLNEQFF.

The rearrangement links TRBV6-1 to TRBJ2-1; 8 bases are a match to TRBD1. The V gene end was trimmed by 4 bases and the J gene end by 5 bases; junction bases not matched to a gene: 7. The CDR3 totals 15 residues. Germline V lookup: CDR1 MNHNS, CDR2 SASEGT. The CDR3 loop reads CASSVRDRLNNEQFF. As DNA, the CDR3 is TGTGCCAGCAGTGTCCGGGACAGGCTTAACAATGAGCAGTTCTTC.

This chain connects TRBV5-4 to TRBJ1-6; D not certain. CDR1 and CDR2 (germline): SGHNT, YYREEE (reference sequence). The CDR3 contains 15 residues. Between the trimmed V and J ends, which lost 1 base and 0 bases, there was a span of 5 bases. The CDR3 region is CASSLQNSYNSPLHF. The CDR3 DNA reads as TGTGCCAGCAGCTTGCAGAACTCCTATAATTCACCCCTCCACTTT.

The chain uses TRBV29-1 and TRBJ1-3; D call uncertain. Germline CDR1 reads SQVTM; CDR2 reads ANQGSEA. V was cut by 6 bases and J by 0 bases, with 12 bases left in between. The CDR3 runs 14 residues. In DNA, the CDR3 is TGCAGCGTGGAGAGACGGAACTCTGGAAACACCATATATTTT. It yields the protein CSVERRNSGNTIYF. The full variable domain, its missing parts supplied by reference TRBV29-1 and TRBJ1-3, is SAVISQKPSRDICQRGTSLTIQCQVDSQVTMMFWYRQQPGQSLTLIATANQGSEATYESGFVIDKFPISRPNLTFSTLTVSNMSPEDSSIYLCSVERRNSGNTIYFGEGSWLTVV.

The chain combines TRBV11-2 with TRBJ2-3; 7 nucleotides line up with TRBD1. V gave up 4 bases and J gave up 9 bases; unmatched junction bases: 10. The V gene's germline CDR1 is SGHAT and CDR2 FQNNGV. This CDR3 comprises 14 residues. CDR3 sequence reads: CASSSIKTGPTQYF. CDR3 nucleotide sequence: TGTGCCAGCAGCTCGATAAAGACAGGGCCCACGCAGTATTTT.

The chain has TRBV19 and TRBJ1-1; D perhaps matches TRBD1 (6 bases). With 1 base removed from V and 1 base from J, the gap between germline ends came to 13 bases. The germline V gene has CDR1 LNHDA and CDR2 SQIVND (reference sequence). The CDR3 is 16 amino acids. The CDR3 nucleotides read TGTGCCAGTAGTATAGTTACAGGGATCCCGAACACTGAAGCTTTCTTT. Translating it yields CASSIVTGIPNTEAFF.

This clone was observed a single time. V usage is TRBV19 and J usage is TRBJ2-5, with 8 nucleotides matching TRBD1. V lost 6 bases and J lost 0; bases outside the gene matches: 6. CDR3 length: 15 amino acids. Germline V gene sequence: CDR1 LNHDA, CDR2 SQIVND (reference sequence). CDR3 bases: TGTGCCAGTAGCCCGACAGGGGTGTACCAAGAGACCCAGTACTTC. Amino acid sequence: CASSPTGVYQETQYF.

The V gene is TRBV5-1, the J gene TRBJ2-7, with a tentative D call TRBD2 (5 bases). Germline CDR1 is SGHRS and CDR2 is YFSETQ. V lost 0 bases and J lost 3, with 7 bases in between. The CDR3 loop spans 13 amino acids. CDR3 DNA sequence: TGCGCCAGCAGCTTGGGGAGGCACTACGAGCAGTACTTC. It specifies CASSLGRHYEQYF.

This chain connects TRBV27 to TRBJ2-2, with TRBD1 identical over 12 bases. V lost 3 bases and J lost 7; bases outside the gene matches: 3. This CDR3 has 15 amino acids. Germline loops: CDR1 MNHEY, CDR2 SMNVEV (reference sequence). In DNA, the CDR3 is TGTGCCAGCAGTTTTGGGACAGGGGGCTTCGGGGAGCTGTTTTTT. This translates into CASSFGTGGFGELFF.

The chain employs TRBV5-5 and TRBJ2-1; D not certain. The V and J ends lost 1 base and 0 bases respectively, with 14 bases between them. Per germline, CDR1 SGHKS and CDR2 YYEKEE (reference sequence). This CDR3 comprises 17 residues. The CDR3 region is CASSLQLRRSSYNEQFF. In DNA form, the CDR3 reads TGTGCCAGCAGCTTGCAGTTGAGGCGGAGCTCCTACAATGAGCAGTTCTTC.

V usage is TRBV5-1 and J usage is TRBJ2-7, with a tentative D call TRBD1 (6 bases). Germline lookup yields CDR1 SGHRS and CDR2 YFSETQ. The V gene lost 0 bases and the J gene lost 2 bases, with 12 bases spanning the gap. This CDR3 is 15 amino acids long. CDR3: CASSLEQGFPYEQYF. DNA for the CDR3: TGCGCCAGCAGCTTGGAACAGGGCTTTCCCTACGAGCAGTACTTC.

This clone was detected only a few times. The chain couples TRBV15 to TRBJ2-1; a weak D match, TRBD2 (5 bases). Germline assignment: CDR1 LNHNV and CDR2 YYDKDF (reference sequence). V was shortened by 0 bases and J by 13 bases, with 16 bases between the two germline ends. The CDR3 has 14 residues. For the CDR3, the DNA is TGTGCCACCAGCAGAGATTCACTAGGTGGGAGACAGTTCTTC. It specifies CATSRDSLGGRQFF.

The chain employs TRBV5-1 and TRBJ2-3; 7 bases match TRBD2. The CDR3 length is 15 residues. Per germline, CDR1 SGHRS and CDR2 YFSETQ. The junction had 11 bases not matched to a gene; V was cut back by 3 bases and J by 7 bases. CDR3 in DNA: TGCGCCAGCAGCTCTTCTCGGGGGGTAGATAATACGCAGTATTTT. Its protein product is CASSSSRGVDNTQYF.

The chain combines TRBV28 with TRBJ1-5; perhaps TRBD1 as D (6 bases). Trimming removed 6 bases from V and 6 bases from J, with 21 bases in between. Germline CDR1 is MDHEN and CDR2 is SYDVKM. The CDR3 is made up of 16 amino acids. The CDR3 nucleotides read TGTGCCAGCAGGCGGCAGGGGAGTGGATCGGGTCAGCCCCAGCATTTT. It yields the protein CASRRQGSGSGQPQHF.

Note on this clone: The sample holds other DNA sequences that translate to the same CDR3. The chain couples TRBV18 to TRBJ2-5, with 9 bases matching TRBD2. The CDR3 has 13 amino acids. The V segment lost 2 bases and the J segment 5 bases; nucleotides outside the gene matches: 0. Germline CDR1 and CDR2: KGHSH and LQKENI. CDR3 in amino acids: CASSPGLAETQYF. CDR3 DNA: TGTGCCAGCTCACCAGGACTAGCGGAGACCCAGTACTTC.